Listed below are T cell receptor beta chains from one sample, sequenced in a study of blood T cells in healthy people across ages. TCRdb reprocessed the 5' RACE reads with MiXCR, giving one entry per CDR3 protein. Among about 680,000 distinct CDR3 sequences, approximately 49% were seen once, and the ten largest hold 25% to 35%. The sequenced material came from blood. The receptors come from a woman aged 55-69 years in good health. Each CDR3 is given with its conserved first and last residue. The order of the fields is clone size, J gene, V gene, D gene, CDR3 protein, CDR3 DNA. The D gene is left open where the match is weak. Part of the rows lack a size; the others show once, few, many or a class for expanded clones.

clone size: -
J gene: TRBJ1-2
V gene: TRBV12-3/TRBV12-4
D gene: TRBD1
CDR3 protein: CASRPPGQGAGGYTF
CDR3 DNA: TGTGCCAGCAGGCCGCCGGGACAGGGGGCCGGTGGCTACACCTTC

clone size: -
J gene: TRBJ2-6
V gene: TRBV30
D gene: -
CDR3 protein: CAWSMGTSGANVLTF
CDR3 DNA: TGTGCCTGGAGTATGGGGACCTCTGGGGCCAACGTCCTGACTTTC

clone size: -
J gene: TRBJ2-1
V gene: TRBV20-1
D gene: TRBD2
CDR3 protein: CSAQAATSGYYNEQFF
CDR3 DNA: TGCAGTGCCCAAGCGGCGACTAGCGGGTACTACAATGAGCAGTTCTTC

clone size: -
J gene: TRBJ2-3
V gene: TRBV9
D gene: -
CDR3 protein: CASSFSDTLQYF
CDR3 DNA: TGTGCCAGCAGCTTCTCGGACACCCTTCAGTATTTT

clone size: many
J gene: TRBJ2-1
V gene: TRBV2
D gene: -
CDR3 protein: CASSDGGYNEQFF
CDR3 DNA: TGTGCCAGCAGTGACGGCGGGTACAATGAGCAGTTCTTC

clone size: few
J gene: TRBJ1-2
V gene: TRBV7-9
D gene: -
CDR3 protein: CASPALMGGYTF
CDR3 DNA: TGTGCCAGTCCGGCACTGATGGGTGGCTACACCTTC

clone size: -
J gene: TRBJ2-1
V gene: TRBV4-2
D gene: -
CDR3 protein: CASSQVASYNEQFF
CDR3 DNA: TGTGCCAGCAGCCAAGTTGCTTCTTACAATGAGCAGTTCTTC

clone size: -
J gene: TRBJ2-5
V gene: TRBV7-9
D gene: TRBD2
CDR3 protein: CASSRTSVGQETQYF
CDR3 DNA: TGTGCCAGCAGCCGGACTAGCGTCGGGCAAGAGACCCAGTACTTC

clone size: -
J gene: TRBJ2-7
V gene: TRBV28
D gene: -
CDR3 protein: CASLAFGRTYEQYF
CDR3 DNA: TGTGCCAGCCTCGCCTTTGGACGGACCTACGAGCAGTACTTC

clone size: few
J gene: TRBJ1-2
V gene: TRBV4-3
D gene: -
CDR3 protein: CASSQDWYAGAPYGYTF
CDR3 DNA: TGCGCCAGCAGCCAAGATTGGTACGCAGGGGCCCCCTATGGCTACACCTTC

clone size: -
J gene: TRBJ1-1
V gene: TRBV6-6
D gene: -
CDR3 protein: CASSRHSADGGQNTEAFF
CDR3 DNA: TGTGCCAGCAGTCGACACTCCGCAGACGGGGGGCAGAACACTGAAGCTTTCTTT

clone size: -
J gene: TRBJ1-1
V gene: TRBV6-5
D gene: TRBD1
CDR3 protein: CASSYWDRAPEAFF
CDR3 DNA: TGTGCCAGCAGTTACTGGGACAGGGCTCCTGAAGCTTTCTTT

clone size: many
J gene: TRBJ2-3
V gene: TRBV7-2
D gene: TRBD1
CDR3 protein: CASSSRTGGTDTQYF
CDR3 DNA: TGTGCCAGCAGCTCGAGGACAGGGGGCACAGATACGCAGTATTTT

clone size: -
J gene: TRBJ1-4
V gene: TRBV7-9
D gene: -
CDR3 protein: CASSLQNEKLFF
CDR3 DNA: TGTGCCAGCAGCTTACAAAATGAAAAACTGTTTTTT

clone size: -
J gene: TRBJ1-1
V gene: TRBV10-3
D gene: -
CDR3 protein: CATRTVNTEAFF
CDR3 DNA: TGTGCCACCAGGACGGTCAACACTGAAGCTTTCTTT

clone size: -
J gene: TRBJ2-7
V gene: TRBV11-2
D gene: -
CDR3 protein: CASSLVGRRAGQYF
CDR3 DNA: TGTGCCAGCAGCTTAGTAGGCCGCAGGGCGGGTCAGTACTTC

clone size: few
J gene: TRBJ2-7
V gene: TRBV4-2
D gene: -
CDR3 protein: CASSQESGLAYEQYF
CDR3 DNA: TGTGCCAGCAGCCAAGAATCCGGCCTAGCCTACGAGCAGTACTTC

clone size: -
J gene: TRBJ2-3
V gene: TRBV20-1
D gene: -
CDR3 protein: CSARGPTDTQYF
CDR3 DNA: TGCAGTGCTAGAGGCCCCACAGATACGCAGTATTTT

clone size: -
J gene: TRBJ1-6
V gene: TRBV7-9
D gene: -
CDR3 protein: CASSSEGQYNSPLHF
CDR3 DNA: TGTGCCAGCAGCTCCGAGGGCCAGTATAATTCACCCCTCCACTTT

clone size: -
J gene: TRBJ2-1
V gene: TRBV6-4
D gene: TRBD2
CDR3 protein: CASSALGLDLNEQFF
CDR3 DNA: TGTGCCAGCAGTGCTCTCGGACTAGACCTAAATGAGCAGTTCTTC

clone size: few
J gene: TRBJ2-1
V gene: TRBV29-1
D gene: TRBD2
CDR3 protein: CSVELGLAAYNEQFF
CDR3 DNA: TGCAGCGTTGAACTTGGACTAGCCGCCTACAATGAGCAGTTCTTC

clone size: few
J gene: TRBJ2-3
V gene: TRBV2
D gene: TRBD2
CDR3 protein: CASGRALTDTQYF
CDR3 DNA: TGTGCCAGCGGGAGGGCTCTCACAGATACGCAGTATTTT

clone size: -
J gene: TRBJ2-7
V gene: TRBV20-1
D gene: -
CDR3 protein: CSARDSGKSSYNEQYF
CDR3 DNA: TGCAGTGCTAGAGATTCAGGGAAAAGCTCCTACAATGAGCAGTACTTC

clone size: once
J gene: TRBJ1-2
V gene: TRBV7-2
D gene: -
CDR3 protein: CASSLGLVEANYGYTF
CDR3 DNA: TGTGCCAGCAGCTTAGGATTGGTGGAGGCTAACTATGGCTACACCTTC

clone size: -
J gene: TRBJ2-6
V gene: TRBV14
D gene: TRBD1
CDR3 protein: CASSLWTGTGANVLTF
CDR3 DNA: TGTGCCAGCAGCCTTTGGACAGGGACGGGGGCCAACGTCCTGACTTTC

clone size: -
J gene: TRBJ2-1
V gene: TRBV4-3
D gene: -
CDR3 protein: CASSQDLGGGDSYNEQFF
CDR3 DNA: TGCGCCAGCAGCCAAGATCTTGGCGGCGGAGACTCCTACAATGAGCAGTTCTTC

clone size: few
J gene: TRBJ2-5
V gene: TRBV20-1
D gene: TRBD2
CDR3 protein: CSARDPAGVGETQYF
CDR3 DNA: TGCAGTGCTAGAGACCCCGCGGGAGTTGGAGAGACCCAGTACTTC

clone size: -
J gene: TRBJ2-7
V gene: TRBV11-2
D gene: -
CDR3 protein: CASSLGFPYEQYF
CDR3 DNA: TGTGCCAGCAGCTTAGGGTTCCCCTACGAGCAGTACTTC

clone size: -
J gene: TRBJ2-3
V gene: TRBV28
D gene: TRBD2
CDR3 protein: CASSQGLAGKQDTQYF
CDR3 DNA: TGTGCCAGCAGCCAGGGACTAGCGGGAAAACAAGATACGCAGTATTTT

clone size: -
J gene: TRBJ2-5
V gene: TRBV12-3/TRBV12-4
D gene: -
CDR3 protein: CASSLGGAQGTQYF
CDR3 DNA: TGTGCCAGCAGTTTGGGAGGCGCCCAGGGGACCCAGTACTTC

clone size: -
J gene: TRBJ2-1
V gene: TRBV20-1
D gene: TRBD2
CDR3 protein: CSARSLAGGVYIRNEQFF
CDR3 DNA: TGCAGTGCTAGGTCCCTAGCGGGAGGGGTATATATACGGAATGAGCAGTTCTTC

clone size: once
J gene: TRBJ2-5
V gene: TRBV10-3
D gene: TRBD2
CDR3 protein: CAISGTGTRETQYF
CDR3 DNA: TGTGCCATCAGTGGTACCGGGACTAGGGAGACCCAGTACTTC

clone size: -
J gene: TRBJ1-4
V gene: TRBV29-1
D gene: -
CDR3 protein: CSVDTGDPKLFF
CDR3 DNA: TGCAGCGTTGATACTGGGGACCCAAAACTGTTTTTT

clone size: many
J gene: TRBJ1-2
V gene: TRBV4-3
D gene: -
CDR3 protein: CASSPTGPGYGYTF
CDR3 DNA: TGCGCCAGCAGCCCTACGGGGCCTGGCTATGGCTACACCTTC

clone size: -
J gene: TRBJ2-1
V gene: TRBV7-3
D gene: TRBD2
CDR3 protein: CASSLMPSGNAYNEQFF
CDR3 DNA: TGTGCCAGCAGCTTAATGCCTAGCGGGAACGCTTACAATGAGCAGTTCTTC

clone size: -
J gene: TRBJ2-1
V gene: TRBV4-3
D gene: TRBD1
CDR3 protein: CASSHADRAYEQFF
CDR3 DNA: TGCGCCAGCAGCCACGCCGACAGGGCATATGAGCAGTTCTTC

clone size: -
J gene: TRBJ1-2
V gene: TRBV2
D gene: TRBD1
CDR3 protein: CARRGQEGQSNYGYTF
CDR3 DNA: TGTGCCAGACGCGGACAGGAGGGACAATCTAACTATGGCTACACCTTC

clone size: -
J gene: TRBJ2-5
V gene: TRBV15
D gene: -
CDR3 protein: CATSRAGLGETQYF
CDR3 DNA: TGTGCCACCAGCAGAGCGGGACTCGGAGAGACCCAGTACTTC

clone size: few
J gene: TRBJ2-7
V gene: TRBV5-1
D gene: TRBD2
CDR3 protein: CASSTTSRSSYEQYF
CDR3 DNA: TGCGCCAGCAGCACGACTAGCCGAAGCTCCTACGAGCAGTACTTC

clone size: few
J gene: TRBJ2-6
V gene: TRBV20-1
D gene: -
CDR3 protein: CSASRASGANVLTF
CDR3 DNA: TGCAGTGCTAGCAGGGCCTCTGGGGCCAACGTCCTGACTTTC

clone size: -
J gene: TRBJ2-7
V gene: TRBV5-5
D gene: TRBD1
CDR3 protein: CASSLVLTGATVRYEQYF
CDR3 DNA: TGTGCCAGCAGCTTGGTGCTGACAGGGGCCACCGTGAGGTACGAGCAGTACTTC

clone size: -
J gene: TRBJ1-1
V gene: TRBV7-2
D gene: -
CDR3 protein: CASSLITGQNTGAFF
CDR3 DNA: TGTGCCAGCAGCTTAATTACAGGGCAGAACACTGGAGCTTTCTTT

clone size: many
J gene: TRBJ2-7
V gene: TRBV4-3
D gene: TRBD1
CDR3 protein: CASSQATGADIYEQYF
CDR3 DNA: TGCGCCAGCAGCCAGGCGACAGGGGCGGATATTTACGAGCAGTACTTC

clone size: -
J gene: TRBJ2-1
V gene: TRBV9
D gene: TRBD2
CDR3 protein: CASSVGGSGGCGQFF
CDR3 DNA: TGTGCCAGCAGCGTAGGTGGGTCGGGAGGGTGCGGGCAGTTCTTC

clone size: -
J gene: TRBJ1-2
V gene: TRBV6-2/TRBV6-3
D gene: TRBD1
CDR3 protein: CASSPKTGGLWSGYTF
CDR3 DNA: TGTGCCAGCAGTCCAAAGACAGGGGGCCTATGGAGTGGCTACACCTTC

clone size: -
J gene: TRBJ2-7
V gene: TRBV5-4
D gene: TRBD1
CDR3 protein: CASSLGTGADEQYF
CDR3 DNA: TGTGCCAGCAGCTTAGGGACAGGGGCTGATGAGCAGTACTTC

clone size: -
J gene: TRBJ1-2
V gene: TRBV2
D gene: -
CDR3 protein: CASSPDQRPNGYTF
CDR3 DNA: TGTGCCAGCAGTCCAGACCAGCGACCCAATGGCTACACCTTC

clone size: few
J gene: TRBJ2-7
V gene: TRBV5-1
D gene: -
CDR3 protein: CASSLGSSYGQYF
CDR3 DNA: TGCGCCAGCAGCTTGGGTAGCTCCTACGGGCAGTACTTC

clone size: few
J gene: TRBJ1-1
V gene: TRBV7-3
D gene: -
CDR3 protein: CASSLNAPPNTEAFF
CDR3 DNA: TGTGCCAGCAGCTTAAATGCACCGCCGAACACTGAAGCTTTCTTT

clone size: -
J gene: TRBJ2-1
V gene: TRBV2
D gene: -
CDR3 protein: CASTIEGVGNNEQFF
CDR3 DNA: TGTGCCAGCACCATTGAGGGAGTGGGGAACAATGAGCAGTTCTTC

clone size: few
J gene: TRBJ1-5
V gene: TRBV7-2
D gene: -
CDR3 protein: CASSPGAAFSNQPQHF
CDR3 DNA: TGTGCCAGCAGCCCGGGGGCGGCGTTTAGCAATCAGCCCCAGCATTTT

clone size: -
J gene: TRBJ1-2
V gene: TRBV29-1
D gene: -
CDR3 protein: CSVDSGGRRDGYTF
CDR3 DNA: TGCAGCGTTGATTCCGGGGGCAGAAGGGATGGCTACACCTTC

clone size: -
J gene: TRBJ1-2
V gene: TRBV7-8
D gene: -
CDR3 protein: CASSLAYGADGYTF
CDR3 DNA: TGTGCCAGCAGCTTAGCGTATGGGGCGGATGGCTACACCTTC

clone size: -
J gene: TRBJ2-7
V gene: TRBV5-1
D gene: TRBD2
CDR3 protein: CASSLGRTSGYNEQYF
CDR3 DNA: TGCGCCAGCAGCTTGGGGCGGACTAGCGGCTACAATGAGCAGTACTTC

clone size: -
J gene: TRBJ2-1
V gene: TRBV7-2
D gene: -
CDR3 protein: CASSLITGSSYEQFF
CDR3 DNA: TGTGCCAGCAGCTTAATCACAGGGAGCTCCTACGAGCAGTTCTTC

clone size: -
J gene: TRBJ2-5
V gene: TRBV27
D gene: TRBD2
CDR3 protein: CASSESSGSLETQYF
CDR3 DNA: TGTGCCAGCAGTGAGTCTAGCGGGAGTTTGGAGACCCAGTACTTC

clone size: few
J gene: TRBJ2-3
V gene: TRBV15
D gene: -
CDR3 protein: CATSRSRDTDTQYF
CDR3 DNA: TGTGCCACCAGCAGATCCCGCGACACAGATACGCAGTATTTT

clone size: many
J gene: TRBJ2-5
V gene: TRBV18
D gene: -
CDR3 protein: CASSPPPGRETQYF
CDR3 DNA: TGTGCCAGCAGCCCGCCCCCTGGGAGGGAGACCCAGTACTTC

clone size: -
J gene: TRBJ2-3
V gene: TRBV29-1
D gene: -
CDR3 protein: CSGQTRDTRRSTDTQYF
CDR3 DNA: TGCAGCGGCCAAACCCGGGACACCCGGCGAAGCACAGATACGCAGTATTTT

clone size: -
J gene: TRBJ2-3
V gene: TRBV21-1
D gene: -
CDR3 protein: CASSPDTDTDTQYF
CDR3 DNA: TGTGCCAGCAGCCCTGACACCGACACAGATACGCAGTATTTT